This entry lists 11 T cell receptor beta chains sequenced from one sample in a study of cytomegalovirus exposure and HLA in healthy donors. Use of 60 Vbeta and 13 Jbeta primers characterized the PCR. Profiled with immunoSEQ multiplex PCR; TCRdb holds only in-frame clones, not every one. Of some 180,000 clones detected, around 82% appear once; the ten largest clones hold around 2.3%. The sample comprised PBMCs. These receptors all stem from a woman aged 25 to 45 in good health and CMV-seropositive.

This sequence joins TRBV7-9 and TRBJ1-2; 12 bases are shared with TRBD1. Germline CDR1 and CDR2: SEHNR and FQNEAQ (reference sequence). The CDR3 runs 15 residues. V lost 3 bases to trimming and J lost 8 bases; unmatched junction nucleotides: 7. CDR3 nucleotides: TGTGCCAGCAGCTTTCCCGGGACAGGGGGCATGGGCTACACCTTC. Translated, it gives CASSFPGTGGMGYTF.

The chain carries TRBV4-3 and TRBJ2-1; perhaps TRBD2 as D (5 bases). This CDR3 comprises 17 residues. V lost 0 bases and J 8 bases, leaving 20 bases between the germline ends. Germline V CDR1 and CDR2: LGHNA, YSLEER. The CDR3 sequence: CASSQDLEPTGSDEQFF. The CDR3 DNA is TGCGCCAGCAGCCAAGATCTGGAGCCAACCGGTAGCGATGAGCAGTTCTTC.

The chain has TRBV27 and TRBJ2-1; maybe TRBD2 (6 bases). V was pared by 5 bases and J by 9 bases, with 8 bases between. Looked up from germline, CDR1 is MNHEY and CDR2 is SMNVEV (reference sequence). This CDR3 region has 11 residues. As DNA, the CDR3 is TGTGCCAGCAGTCAGGGAGGTGAGCAGTTCTTC. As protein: CASSQGGEQFF.

CDR3 bases: TGTGCCAGCAGCCGGGTGGGTCTTTTGGAGACCCAGTACTTC. It yields the protein CASSRVGLLETQYF. V is TRBV2 and J is TRBJ2-5; D is uncertain. Germline CDR1 reads SNHLY; CDR2 reads FYNNEI. The germline V and J ends were trimmed by 6 bases and 5 bases, with 16 bases remaining between them. This CDR3 contains 14 residues.

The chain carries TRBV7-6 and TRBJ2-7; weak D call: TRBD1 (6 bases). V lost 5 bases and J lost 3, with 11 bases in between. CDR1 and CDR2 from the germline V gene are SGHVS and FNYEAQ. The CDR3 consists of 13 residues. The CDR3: CASSKQGVYEQYF. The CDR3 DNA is TGTGCCAGCAGCAAACAGGGAGTCTACGAGCAGTACTTC. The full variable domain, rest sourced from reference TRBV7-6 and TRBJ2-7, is GAGVSQSPRYKVTKRGQDVALRCDPISGHVSLYWYRQALGQGPEFLTYFNYEAQQDKSGLPNDRFSAERPEGSISTLTIQRTEQRDSAMYRCASSKQGVYEQYFGPGTRLTVT.

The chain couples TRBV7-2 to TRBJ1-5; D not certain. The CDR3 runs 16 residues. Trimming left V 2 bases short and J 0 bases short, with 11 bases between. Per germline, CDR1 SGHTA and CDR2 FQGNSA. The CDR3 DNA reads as TGTGCCAGCAGCTTATCCGGGTCCCGTAGCAATCAGCCCCAGCATTTT. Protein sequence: CASSLSGSRSNQPQHF.

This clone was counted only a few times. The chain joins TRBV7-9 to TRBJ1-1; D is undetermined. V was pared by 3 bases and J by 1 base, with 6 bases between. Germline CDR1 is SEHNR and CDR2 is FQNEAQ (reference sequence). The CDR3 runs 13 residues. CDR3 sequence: CASSFPRNTEAFF. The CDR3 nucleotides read TGTGCCAGCAGCTTTCCCAGGAACACTGAAGCTTTCTTT.

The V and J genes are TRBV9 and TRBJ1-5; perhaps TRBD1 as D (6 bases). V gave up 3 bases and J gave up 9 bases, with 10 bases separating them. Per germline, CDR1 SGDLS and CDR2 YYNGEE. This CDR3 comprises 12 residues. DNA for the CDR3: TGTGCCAGCAGCGAGGGGGGGCTGCCCCAGCATTTT. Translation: CASSEGGLPQHF. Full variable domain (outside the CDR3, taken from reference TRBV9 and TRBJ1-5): DSGVTQTPKHLITATGQRVTLRCSPRSGDLSVYWYQQSLDQGLQFLIQYYNGEERAKGNILERFSAQQFPDLHSELNLSSLELGDSALYFCASSEGGLPQHFGDGTRLSIL.

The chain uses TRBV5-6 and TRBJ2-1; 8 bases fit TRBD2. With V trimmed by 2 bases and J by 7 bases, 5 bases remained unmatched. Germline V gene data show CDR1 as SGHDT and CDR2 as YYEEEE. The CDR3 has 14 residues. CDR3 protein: CASSFSGEANEQFF. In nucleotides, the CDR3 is TGTGCCAGCAGCTTTAGCGGGGAGGCGAATGAGCAGTTCTTC.

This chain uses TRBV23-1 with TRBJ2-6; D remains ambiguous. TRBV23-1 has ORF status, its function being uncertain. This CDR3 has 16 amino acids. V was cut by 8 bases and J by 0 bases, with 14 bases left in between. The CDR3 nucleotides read TGCGCCAGCGCCCATATAACAAACTCTGGGGCCAACGTCCTGACTTTC. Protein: CASAHITNSGANVLTF.

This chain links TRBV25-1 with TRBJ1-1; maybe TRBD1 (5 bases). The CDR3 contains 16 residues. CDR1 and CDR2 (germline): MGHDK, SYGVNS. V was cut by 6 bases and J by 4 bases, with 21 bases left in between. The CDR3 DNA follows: TGTGCCAGCAGCGCAGCAACCGGGACCGGGGGCACTGAAGCTTTCTTT. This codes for CASSAATGTGGTEAFF. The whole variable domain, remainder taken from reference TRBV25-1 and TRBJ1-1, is EADIYQTPRYLVIGTGKKITLECSQTMGHDKMYWYQQDPGMELHLIHYSYGVNSTEKGDLSSESTVSRIRTEHFPLTLESARPSHTSQYLCASSAATGTGGTEAFFGQGTRLTVV.